A single sample is the source of the 28 T cell receptor beta chains below, sequenced in a study of cytomegalovirus exposure and HLA in healthy donors. Method: immunoSEQ multiplex PCR; TCRdb's copy keeps in-frame clones and lacks some. The sample includes tens of thousands of clones, almost 85% of them seen just once. Material: PBMCs. These receptors all come from a woman between 18 and 30 years old in good health and CMV-seropositive.

The chain carries TRBV5-5 and TRBJ2-5; 9 bases fit TRBD2. This CDR3 has 16 residues. Trimming at V came to 0 bases and at J to 1 base, leaving 4 bases not matched to a gene. Per germline, CDR1 SGHKS and CDR2 YYEKEE (reference sequence). DNA for the CDR3: TGTGCCAGCAGCTTGGCCGTTAGCGGGGGCCAAGAGACCCAGTACTTC. It specifies CASSLAVSGGQETQYF.

The rearrangement links TRBV30 to TRBJ2-1; D is perhaps TRBD2 (7 bases). The CDR3 totals 16 residues. V shed 4 bases and J shed 4 bases, with 20 bases lying between them. From germline, CDR1 is GTSNPN and CDR2 SVGIG (reference sequence). This CDR3 reads CAWKGVGGGVYNEQFF. The CDR3 DNA sequence: TGTGCCTGGAAGGGGGTAGGGGGGGGAGTATACAATGAGCAGTTCTTC.

This clone was recorded once. The J gene is TRBJ2-3, the V gene TRBV5-1, with 12 nucleotides matching TRBD2. The CDR3 has 16 residues. Trimming took 4 bases from V and 4 from J; bases not matched to a gene: 7. Germline CDR1 reads SGHRS; CDR2 reads YFSETQ. CDR3 nucleotides: TGCGCCAGCAGCCCCCTAGCGGGGGGGCGGTCAGATACGCAGTATTTT. Translating it yields CASSPLAGGRSDTQYF.

This chain joins TRBV5-1 and TRBJ2-5; TRBD1 aligns across 9 bases. Germline CDR1 reads SGHRS; CDR2 reads YFSETQ. CDR3 length: 14 residues. The ends lost 0 bases at V and 6 bases at J; junction bases unmatched: 3. The CDR3 region is CASSLAGTGKTQYF. Written as DNA, the CDR3 is TGCGCCAGCAGCTTGGCTGGGACAGGGAAGACCCAGTACTTC. Full variable domain (outside the CDR3, taken from reference TRBV5-1 and TRBJ2-5): KAGVTQTPRYLIKTRGQQVTLSCSPISGHRSVSWYQQTPGQGLQFLFEYFSETQRNKGNFPGRFSGRQFSNSRSEMNVSTLELGDSALYLCASSLAGTGKTQYFGPGTRLLVL.

The chain uses TRBV4-1 and TRBJ1-1; no firm D call. The CDR3 length is 12 residues. Germline CDR1 MGHRA, CDR2 YSYEKL. With 1 base removed from V and 7 bases from J, the gap between germline ends came to 7 bases. CDR3 region: CASSQGADEAFF. In DNA, the CDR3 is TGCGCCAGCAGCCAAGGGGCCGATGAAGCTTTCTTT.

This chain connects TRBV14 to TRBJ2-1; TRBD2 agrees at 10 bases. This CDR3 has 16 residues. Germline V gives CDR1 SGHDN, CDR2 FVKESK. V shed 1 base and J 6 bases; nucleotides not matched to a gene: 6. In nucleotides, the CDR3 is TGTGCCAGCAGCCAAGTGGTTAGCGGGGGGCTCAATGAGCAGTTCTTC. Translated: CASSQVVSGGLNEQFF.

The chain combines TRBV10-3 with TRBJ1-3; D might be TRBD1 (5 bases). Germline V lookup: CDR1 ENHRY, CDR2 SYGVKD. V dropped 7 bases and J dropped 0 bases, with 7 bases sitting between them. The CDR3 contains 13 residues. The CDR3 region is CAIKQDSGNTIYF. The CDR3 DNA is TGTGCCATCAAACAGGACTCTGGAAACACCATATATTTT.

This chain uses TRBV4-3 with TRBJ2-7, with TRBD1 as a possible D gene (5 bases). CDR1 LGHNA and CDR2 YSLEER come from the germline V gene. There are 15 residues in the CDR3. The V gene lost 3 bases and the J gene lost 1 base, with 13 bases spanning the gap. CDR3 DNA: TGCGCCAGCAGCCAGAGCCTGGACAAATCCTACGAGCAGTACTTC. This sequence encodes CASSQSLDKSYEQYF.

This chain uses TRBV4-2 with TRBJ1-6; the match to TRBD1 covers 7 bases. The ends lost 0 bases at V and 8 bases at J; junction bases unmatched: 13. This CDR3 region has 18 residues. Germline lookup yields CDR1 LGHNA and CDR2 YNFKEQ. For the CDR3, the DNA is TGTGCCAGCAGCCAAGAAGATTCGGCAGGGGGTCGATATTCACCCCTCCACTTT. This codes for CASSQEDSAGGRYSPLHF.

The V call is TRBV28, the J call TRBJ2-7; perhaps TRBD2 as D (6 bases). Germline lookup yields CDR1 MDHEN and CDR2 SYDVKM. Trimming took off 0 bases at V and 2 bases at J, with 11 bases between the two ends. CDR3 length equals 15 residues. The CDR3 region is CASSLWAGLAYEQYF. The CDR3 nucleotides are TGTGCCAGCAGTTTATGGGCGGGGCTAGCCTACGAGCAGTACTTC. The full variable domain, with the rest looked up from reference TRBV28 and TRBJ2-7, is DVKVTQSSRYLVKRTGEKVFLECVQDMDHENMFWYRQDPGLGLRLIYFSYDVKMKEKGDIPEGYSVSREKKERFSLILESASTNQTSMYLCASSLWAGLAYEQYFGPGTRLTVT.

This chain connects TRBV2 to TRBJ1-4, with 8 bases lining up with TRBD1. CDR1 is SNHLY, CDR2 FYNNEI, per germline. The CDR3 has 15 residues. Trimming removed 2 bases from V and 2 bases from J; junction bases left unmatched: 1. The CDR3 DNA is TGTGCCAGCAGTGAACAGGGGGCGACTAATGAAAAACTGTTTTTT. Translated, it gives CASSEQGATNEKLFF.

The rearrangement links TRBV10-2 to TRBJ2-7, with TRBD1 identical over 7 bases. Germline CDR1 is WSHSY and CDR2 is SAAADI. V was pared by 3 bases and J by 3 bases, with 2 bases of the junction left unmatched. This CDR3 region has 13 residues. CDR3 region: CASSEQGYYEQYF. CDR3 nucleotides: TGCGCCAGCAGTGAACAGGGGTACTACGAGCAGTACTTC.

The chain joins TRBV25-1 to TRBJ2-3, with 8 bases aligning to TRBD1. In germline, CDR1 is MGHDK, CDR2 SYGVNS. This CDR3 has 17 amino acids. The J segment lost 0 bases and the V segment lost 1 base, leaving 6 bases of the junction unmatched. CDR3 DNA sequence: TGTGCCAGCAGTGAATTGGGCAGGGGGCGAAGCACAGATACGCAGTATTTT. This gives the protein CASSELGRGRSTDTQYF.

The chain links TRBV25-1 to TRBJ2-6, with 9 positions matching TRBD1. After removal of 7 bases from V and 3 bases from J, the junction contained 7 bases not matched to a gene. Germline CDR1 is MGHDK and CDR2 is SYGVNS. The CDR3 contains 16 residues. The chain's CDR3 is CASIGQGNGGANVLTF. CDR3 nucleotides: TGTGCCAGCATTGGACAGGGGAACGGTGGGGCCAACGTCCTGACTTTC.

The rearrangement joins TRBV7-3 to TRBJ2-2, with TRBD1 matching over 8 bases. Unmatched junction bases numbered 5, after V lost 4 bases and J lost 1 base. CDR1 is SGHTA, CDR2 FQGTGA, per germline. CDR3 size: 16 residues. The CDR3 region is CASSSQGAGNTGELFF. As DNA, the CDR3 is TGTGCCAGCAGCTCCCAGGGGGCGGGGAACACCGGGGAGCTGTTTTTT.

This chain links TRBV6-1 with TRBJ1-1; 7 nucleotides align to TRBD1. The CDR3 totals 15 residues. Germline assignment: CDR1 MNHNS and CDR2 SASEGT. With V trimmed by 6 bases and J by 4 bases, 11 bases remained unmatched. This CDR3 is CASRDRWYLGTEAFF. For the CDR3, the DNA is TGTGCCAGCAGGGACAGGTGGTATCTGGGCACTGAAGCTTTCTTT.

This chain links TRBV11-2 with TRBJ2-1, with 12 bases matching TRBD2. Germline trimming cut 4 bases from V and 8 bases from J; bases unmatched to any gene: 6. This CDR3 is 15 amino acids long. In germline, CDR1 is SGHAT, CDR2 FQNNGV. The CDR3 here is CASSSLLAGGDEQFF. CDR3 nucleotide sequence: TGTGCCAGCAGCTCCCTACTAGCGGGGGGCGATGAGCAGTTCTTC.

The V and J genes are TRBV7-3 and TRBJ2-3; a possible D gene is TRBD2 (5 bases). The CDR3 has 13 residues. Per germline, CDR1 SGHTA and CDR2 FQGTGA. Trimming pared 5 bases from V and 6 bases from J, leaving 12 bases between. The CDR3 DNA is TGTGCCAGCAGCCTCGCTGGAGGCGATACGCAGTATTTT. Its translation: CASSLAGGDTQYF.

The chain uses TRBV4-1 and TRBJ1-2, with 10 bases aligning to TRBD1. The CDR3 is 17 amino acids. Per the germline V gene, CDR1 is MGHRA and CDR2 is YSYEKL. J lost 3 bases, V lost 1 base, and 8 bases had no gene match. The CDR3 bases are TGCGCCAGCAGCCAAGTGGGTGGGACAGGGGCCGACTATGGCTACACCTTC. Translated, it gives CASSQVGGTGADYGYTF.

The rearrangement links TRBV6-4 to TRBJ1-2; D is undetermined. V shed 11 bases and J shed 6 bases, with 10 bases lying between them. The CDR3 runs to 10 residues. Germline V lookup: CDR1 MRHNA, CDR2 SNTAGT. The CDR3 sequence: CAGGPNGYTF. For the CDR3, the DNA is TGTGCCGGCGGGCCTAATGGCTACACCTTC.

The chain links TRBV2 to TRBJ2-7; D unclear. Deletions cut 2 bases from V and 0 bases from J, with 11 bases between. The germline V gene encodes CDR1 SNHLY and CDR2 FYNNEI. This CDR3 region has 15 residues. CDR3 coding DNA: TGTGCCAGCAGTGAACAGACGGTAGCCTCCTACGAGCAGTACTTC. Translated, it gives CASSEQTVASYEQYF. Full variable domain (missing parts from reference TRBV2 and TRBJ2-7): EPEVTQTPSHQVTQMGQEVILRCVPISNHLYFYWYRQILGQKVEFLVSFYNNEISEKSEIFDDQFSVERPDGSNFTLKIRSTKLEDSAMYFCASSEQTVASYEQYFGPGTRLTVT.

V and J are TRBV30 and TRBJ2-5, with 7 bases aligning to TRBD1. CDR1 is GTSNPN and CDR2 is SVGIG in the germline V gene (reference sequence). With 8 bases clipped from V and 4 bases from J, the junction kept 13 bases outside the gene matches. This CDR3 has 14 residues. This chain's CDR3 is CAGTKRPGGETQYF. Written as DNA, the CDR3 is TGTGCCGGAACAAAAAGACCAGGGGGAGAGACCCAGTACTTC.

The chain has TRBV6-1 and TRBJ1-1; 7 nucleotides agree with TRBD1. V shed 6 bases and J 11 bases; nucleotides not matched to a gene: 12. The CDR3 is 13 amino acids. CDR1 is MNHNS, CDR2 SASEGT, per germline. CDR3 nucleotides: TGTGCCAGCAGGCCAGCACTCACAGGGGAGGCTTTCTTT. It yields the protein CASRPALTGEAFF.

The rearrangement joins TRBV28 to TRBJ1-1; 8 bases match TRBD1. The length of the CDR3 is 15 residues. The V segment lost 4 bases and the J segment 1 base; nucleotides outside the gene matches: 5. In germline, CDR1 is MDHEN, CDR2 SYDVKM. As DNA, the CDR3 is TGTGCCAGCAGTTCTTCTGGACAGGGGAACACTGAAGCTTTCTTT. Amino acid sequence: CASSSSGQGNTEAFF.

The chain has TRBV9 and TRBJ1-2, with 9 nucleotides matching TRBD1. Germline values: CDR1 SGDLS, CDR2 YYNGEE. Germline trimming cut 3 bases from V and 4 bases from J; bases unmatched to any gene: 7. This CDR3 has 15 amino acids. The CDR3 here is CASSGRDRVGYGYTF. CDR3 nucleotide sequence: TGTGCCAGCAGCGGACGGGACAGGGTGGGCTATGGCTACACCTTC.

The chain recombines TRBV28 with TRBJ2-3; TRBD2 matches at 10 bases. There are 14 residues in the CDR3. J was trimmed by 4 bases and V by 5 bases; bases with no gene match: 3. Germline V lookup: CDR1 MDHEN, CDR2 SYDVKM. This chain's CDR3 is CASSIAGGPDTQYF. CDR3 DNA: TGTGCCAGCAGTATAGCGGGGGGCCCAGATACGCAGTATTTT.

This chain links TRBV19 with TRBJ1-5, with a weak D call TRBD1 (6 bases). The CDR3 contains 13 residues. The germline CDR1 and CDR2 sequences are LNHDA and SQIVND (reference sequence). Trimming took off 10 bases at V and 0 bases at J, with 10 bases between the two ends. Written as DNA, the CDR3 is TGTGCCACTCAGGGGTATAGCAATCAGCCCCAGCATTTT. It translates to CATQGYSNQPQHF.

As regards this clone: Because it lacks the conserved phenylalanine or tryptophan at the end, this CDR3 is likely a read error. No DNA is shown, since the ends of the CDR3 on it are uncertain; the CDR3 is the one TCRdb lists. The chain joins TRBV6-5 to TRBJ1-1; the DNA was not compared with TRBD1, the D call given in the table. In germline, CDR1 is MNHEY, CDR2 SVGAGI. The CDR3 totals 10 residues, both ends included. CDR3 residues: CASSQQGRYG.